This T cell receptor (beta chain) was profiled in a study of spatial heterogeneity in lung cancer. Looking at the study overall: There were, on average, more than 8.5 raw-read appearances for each unique TCR and UMI combination.

CDR3 length equals 11 residues. The germline V and J ends were trimmed by 3 bases and 6 bases, with 2 bases remaining between them. This clonotype was observed many times. TCRdb independently ran MiXCR on the 5' RACE reads; one entry per CDR3 protein. Among over 45,000 distinct CDR3 sequences listed, 5.3% were seen once. Time point reported: sample taken at primary tumor resection. The sequenced material consisted of unsorted whole RNA from tumor, nontumor lung or frozen PBMC. Sequenced here: PBMCs, sampled at surgery. The J gene is TRBJ2-2, the V gene TRBV12-3 or TRBV12-4; D gene ambiguous. This receptor was identified in a male donor with early-stage non-small cell lung cancer. This chain's CDR3 is CASSFSGELFF. In DNA form, the CDR3 reads TGTGCCAGCAGTTTTTCCGGGGAGCTGTTTTTT.